The 26 T cell receptor beta chains below all came from one sample that was sequenced in a study of blood T cell repertoires in COVID-19. Sequenced by immunoSEQ multiplex PCR; TCRdb stores in-frame clones only, minus some. The table has 130,000 or so clones, roughly 84% seen once. What was sequenced was PBMCs or T cells enriched from blood (not recorded which). The receptors here all came from a woman in her 30s who had recovered from COVID-19.

V gene TRBV3-1 (or the pseudogene TRBV3-2) combines with J gene TRBJ2-1; 7 bases are shared with TRBD2. This CDR3 region has 15 residues. The junction had 7 bases not matched to a gene; V was cut back by 4 bases and J by 4 bases. The germline CDR1 and CDR2 sequences are LGHDT and YNNKEL (reference sequence). CDR3 loop: CASSRRGGRYNEQFF. CDR3 nucleotide sequence: TGTGCCAGCAGCCGCCGGGGCGGGAGATACAATGAGCAGTTCTTC.

The rearrangement links TRBV18 to TRBJ2-1; TRBD2 matches at 13 bases. Germline V lookup: CDR1 KGHSH, CDR2 LQKENI. CDR3 length equals 15 residues. V was pared by 6 bases and J by 6 bases, with 5 bases of the junction left unmatched. CDR3 amino acids: CASSTGTSGVNEQFF. CDR3 DNA: TGTGCCAGCTCTACCGGGACTAGCGGGGTCAATGAGCAGTTCTTC. Full variable domain (rest looked up from reference TRBV18 and TRBJ2-1): NAGVMQNPRHLVRRRGQEARLRCSPMKGHSHVYWYRQLPEEGLKFMVYLQKENIIDESGMPKERFSAEFPKEGPSILRIQQVVRGDSAAYFCASSTGTSGVNEQFFGPGTRLTVL.

The table lists this clone with a count of one. This chain links TRBV5-1 with TRBJ2-1, with TRBD1 matching 11 bases. The V and J ends lost 4 bases and 6 bases, in that order; junction bases with no gene match: 6. The germline gives CDR1 SGHRS, CDR2 YFSETQ. The CDR3 covers 15 residues. DNA for the CDR3: TGCGCCAGCAGCCTTGGACAGGGGGCCAGCAATGAGCAGTTCTTC. Protein product: CASSLGQGASNEQFF.

This clone was recorded a few times. V gene TRBV4-1 combines with J gene TRBJ1-2, with TRBD1 matching 9 bases. J lost 4 bases, V lost 3 bases, and 6 bases had no gene match. Per germline, CDR1 MGHRA and CDR2 YSYEKL. The CDR3 is 15 residues long. The CDR3 loop reads CASSQVQGAGYGYTF. The CDR3 DNA reads as TGCGCCAGCAGCCAGGTACAGGGGGCAGGCTATGGCTACACCTTC.

The table lists this clone with a few counts. The V gene is TRBV28, the J gene TRBJ1-1; unclear D gene. The germline V and J ends were trimmed by 1 base and 0 bases, with 9 bases remaining between them. CDR1 is MDHEN and CDR2 is SYDVKM in the germline V gene. CDR3 length: 15 residues. The CDR3 reads CASSLYVSLNTEAFF. In nucleotides, the CDR3 is TGTGCCAGCAGTTTATACGTCAGTTTGAACACTGAAGCTTTCTTT. Drawing the rest from reference TRBV28 and TRBJ1-1, the complete variable domain is DVKVTQSSRYLVKRTGEKVFLECVQDMDHENMFWYRQDPGLGLRLIYFSYDVKMKEKGDIPEGYSVSREKKERFSLILESASTNQTSMYLCASSLYVSLNTEAFFGQGTRLTVV.

The J gene is TRBJ1-2, the V gene TRBV28, with TRBD1 matching over 9 bases. Trimming took 6 bases from V and 4 from J; bases not matched to a gene: 12. CDR3 length equals 16 residues. Germline V gene lookup returns CDR1 MDHEN and CDR2 SYDVKM. Written as DNA, the CDR3 is TGTGCCAGCAGGGTCCGTGAACAGGGGGCGGGCTATGGCTACACCTTC. This codes for CASRVREQGAGYGYTF.

The chain has TRBV29-1 and TRBJ2-3; 11 positions match TRBD2. J lost 3 bases, V lost 1 base, and 12 bases had no gene match. The CDR3 length is 18 residues. CDR1 and CDR2 (germline): SQVTM, ANQGSEA. CDR3 sequence (DNA): TGCAGCGTTGAAGTCCCGGGGGCCTTAGCGGGAGGGACAGATACGCAGTATTTT. This encodes CSVEVPGALAGGTDTQYF.

The chain recombines TRBV3-1 (or the pseudogene TRBV3-2) with TRBJ2-7, with 9 bases fitting TRBD2. Germline V lookup: CDR1 LGHDT, CDR2 YNNKEL (reference sequence). V lost 1 base and J lost 2; bases outside the gene matches: 6. The CDR3 is 16 amino acids. The CDR3 bases are TGTGCCAGCAGCCAAGCTAGCGGGATTGCTCCCTACGAGCAGTACTTC. Its translation is CASSQASGIAPYEQYF.

V gene TRBV18 combines with J gene TRBJ1-5; tentatively, D is TRBD1 (5 bases). V gave up 3 bases and J gave up 2 bases, with 11 bases separating them. Germline V lookup: CDR1 KGHSH, CDR2 LQKENI. This CDR3 has 15 amino acids. CDR3 residues: CASSPDGGGNQPQHF. As DNA, the CDR3 is TGTGCCAGCTCACCCGACGGGGGGGGCAATCAGCCCCAGCATTTT.

The V call is TRBV4-3, the J call TRBJ2-1, with 9 positions matching TRBD2. This CDR3 region has 14 residues. Germline loops: CDR1 LGHNA, CDR2 YSLEER. V shed 2 bases and J 7 bases; nucleotides not matched to a gene: 3. This CDR3 is CASSQFGLANEQFF. CDR3 sequence (DNA): TGCGCCAGCAGCCAATTCGGACTAGCGAATGAGCAGTTCTTC.

The CDR3, as DNA: TGTGCCAGCAGACAACCCGGGGGTAATGAAAAACTGTTTTTT. It codes for CASRQPGGNEKLFF. The J gene is TRBJ1-4, the V gene TRBV28; D possibly corresponds to TRBD1 (5 bases). Germline-derived CDR1 and CDR2 are MDHEN and SYDVKM. This CDR3 is 14 amino acids long. V dropped 6 bases and J dropped 4 bases, with 12 bases sitting between them. Drawing the rest from reference TRBV28 and TRBJ1-4, the complete variable domain is DVKVTQSSRYLVKRTGEKVFLECVQDMDHENMFWYRQDPGLGLRLIYFSYDVKMKEKGDIPEGYSVSREKKERFSLILESASTNQTSMYLCASRQPGGNEKLFFGSGTQLSVL.

This clone came up a few times. The chain couples TRBV28 to TRBJ2-3, with 8 bases aligning to TRBD2. This CDR3 is built from 15 residues. Per the germline V gene, CDR1 is MDHEN and CDR2 is SYDVKM. Trimming cost V 4 bases and J 2 bases; bases outside gene matches: 5. For the CDR3, the DNA is TGTGCCAGCAGTTCCCATAGCGGGACCACAGATACGCAGTATTTT. As protein: CASSSHSGTTDTQYF.

J is TRBJ2-1 and V is TRBV6-5, with 9 bases lining up with TRBD2. CDR3 length equals 14 residues. CDR1 is MNHEY and CDR2 is SVGAGI in the germline V gene. J lost 7 bases, V lost 6 bases, and 7 bases had no gene match. The CDR3 DNA reads as TGTGCCAGCAGGTTTAGCGGGAGCGGGAATGAGCAGTTCTTC. Translation: CASRFSGSGNEQFF.

This chain connects TRBV5-4 to TRBJ1-2; perhaps TRBD1 as D (5 bases). There are 14 residues in the CDR3. V gave up 0 bases and J gave up 7 bases, with 13 bases separating them. Germline V gene lookup returns CDR1 SGHNT and CDR2 YYREEE (reference sequence). This CDR3 is CASSLAAGRGGYTF. The CDR3 DNA reads TGTGCCAGCAGCTTGGCCGCGGGACGTGGTGGCTACACCTTC.

V and J are TRBV24-1 and TRBJ1-2; TRBD1 agrees at 9 bases. There are 14 residues in the CDR3. Germline V gene sequence: CDR1 KGHDR, CDR2 SFDVKD. V was clipped by 4 bases and J by 8 bases; unmatched bases: 7. Here the CDR3 reads CATSDLGQGRGYTF. As DNA, the CDR3 is TGTGCCACCAGTGACCTGGGACAGGGAAGGGGCTACACCTTC.

With respect to this clone: The junction and the germline gene differ at one end; a read error may be behind it. The chain carries TRBV9 and TRBJ2-6, with TRBD2 matching over 10 bases. The germline V gene has CDR1 SGDLS and CDR2 YYNGEE. The CDR3 has 16 residues. CDR3 DNA sequence: TGCGGGCTAGCGGGAGCCCCCTCCTCAGGGGCCAACGTCCTGACTTTC. It yields the protein CGLAGAPSSGANVLTF.

The sample holds a few counts of this clone. The chain combines TRBV7-2 with TRBJ1-5, with 7 bases aligning to TRBD1. Per germline, CDR1 SGHTA and CDR2 FQGNSA. Germline trimming cut 5 bases from V and 4 bases from J; bases unmatched to any gene: 2. This CDR3 contains 13 residues. The CDR3 DNA reads as TGTGCCAGCAGCCGGGACAGAAATCAGCCCCAGCATTTT. It codes for CASSRDRNQPQHF.

This clone came up once. The chain joins TRBV27 to TRBJ1-5; TRBD1 is a possible D gene (5 bases). Germline lookup yields CDR1 MNHEY and CDR2 SMNVEV (reference sequence). This CDR3 spans 15 amino acids. The V end was cut by 3 bases, the J end by 5 bases, with 14 bases between. The CDR3 coding sequence is TGTGCCAGCAGTTTGGTAGGGGCGCATGATCAGCCCCAGCATTTT. This translates into CASSLVGAHDQPQHF.

The chain uses TRBV9 and TRBJ2-2, with a weak D call TRBD2 (6 bases). Per germline, CDR1 SGDLS and CDR2 YYNGEE. Between the trimmed V and J ends, which lost 0 bases and 3 bases, there was a span of 12 bases. The CDR3 has 16 amino acids. As DNA, the CDR3 is TGTGCCAGCAGCGTAGGCCGGGGGTTGTACACCGGGGAGCTGTTTTTT. Its translation: CASSVGRGLYTGELFF.

J is TRBJ2-7 and V is TRBV7-9; TRBD2 matches at 11 bases. CDR3 length: 14 amino acids. Germline V gene lookup returns CDR1 SEHNR and CDR2 FQNEAQ (reference sequence). V trimming: 1 base; J trimming: 6 bases; junction bases outside the gene matches: 2. The CDR3: CASSLGLAGGEQYF. As DNA, the CDR3 is TGTGCCAGCAGCTTAGGTCTAGCGGGAGGCGAGCAGTACTTC.

The chain couples TRBV10-1 to TRBJ2-2, with D perhaps matching TRBD2 (6 bases). With 8 bases removed from V and 6 bases from J, the gap between germline ends came to 22 bases. The CDR3 has 16 amino acids. The germline gives CDR1 WNHNN, CDR2 SYGVQD (reference sequence). CDR3 coding DNA: TGCGCCAGCTGGTGGTCAGGAGGGTATCAATCCGGGGAGCTGTTTTTT. This sequence encodes CASWWSGGYQSGELFF.

This chain joins TRBV5-4 and TRBJ2-1, with 9 bases identical to TRBD2. The V gene's germline CDR1 is SGHNT and CDR2 YYREEE (reference sequence). CDR3 size: 16 residues. The trim removed 4 bases at V and 7 bases at J, leaving 12 bases unmatched. The CDR3 here is CASSHSGSVLDNEQFF. The CDR3 DNA reads TGTGCCAGCAGCCATAGCGGGAGTGTACTGGATAATGAGCAGTTCTTC.

The V call is TRBV3-1 (or the pseudogene TRBV3-2), the J call TRBJ2-1; 7 bases map to TRBD1. Trimming took 7 bases from V and 6 from J; bases not matched to a gene: 9. The germline V gene has CDR1 LGHDT and CDR2 YNNKEL (reference sequence). This CDR3 is 14 amino acids long. The DNA of the CDR3 is TGTGCCAGCAAGGGGCCCCCAGGGGGCAATGAGCAGTTCTTC. The encoded protein is CASKGPPGGNEQFF.

The genes are TRBV20-1 and TRBJ2-5, with 8 bases identical to TRBD2. V gave up 3 bases and J gave up 4 bases; unmatched junction bases: 13. The CDR3 is made up of 16 amino acids. Germline V gene sequence: CDR1 DFQATT, CDR2 SNEGSKA (reference sequence). The CDR3, as DNA: TGCAGTGCTAGTTTTGAGGCGGGAGGTGGTGGAGAGACCCAGTACTTC. Its translation: CSASFEAGGGGETQYF.

The chain carries TRBV7-8 and TRBJ1-5; D call uncertain. Germline CDR1 reads SGHVS; CDR2 reads FQNEAQ. The CDR3 extends over 15 amino acids. Trimming stripped 0 bases from V and 4 bases from J, with 10 bases between. The CDR3 DNA follows: TGTGCCAGCAGCTTAGCGGTGACGGGAAATCAGCCCCAGCATTTT. Amino acid sequence: CASSLAVTGNQPQHF.

The count of this clone is one. The gene calls are TRBV25-1 and TRBJ2-5; weak D call: TRBD1 (5 bases). Between the trimmed V and J ends, which lost 0 bases and 4 bases, there was a span of 18 bases. Germline V gene sequence: CDR1 MGHDK, CDR2 SYGVNS. CDR3 length: 17 residues. The CDR3 nucleotides read TGTGCCAGCAGTGAATATGGAGAAGGGGATCCGGGAGAGACCCAGTACTTC. Its translation is CASSEYGEGDPGETQYF.